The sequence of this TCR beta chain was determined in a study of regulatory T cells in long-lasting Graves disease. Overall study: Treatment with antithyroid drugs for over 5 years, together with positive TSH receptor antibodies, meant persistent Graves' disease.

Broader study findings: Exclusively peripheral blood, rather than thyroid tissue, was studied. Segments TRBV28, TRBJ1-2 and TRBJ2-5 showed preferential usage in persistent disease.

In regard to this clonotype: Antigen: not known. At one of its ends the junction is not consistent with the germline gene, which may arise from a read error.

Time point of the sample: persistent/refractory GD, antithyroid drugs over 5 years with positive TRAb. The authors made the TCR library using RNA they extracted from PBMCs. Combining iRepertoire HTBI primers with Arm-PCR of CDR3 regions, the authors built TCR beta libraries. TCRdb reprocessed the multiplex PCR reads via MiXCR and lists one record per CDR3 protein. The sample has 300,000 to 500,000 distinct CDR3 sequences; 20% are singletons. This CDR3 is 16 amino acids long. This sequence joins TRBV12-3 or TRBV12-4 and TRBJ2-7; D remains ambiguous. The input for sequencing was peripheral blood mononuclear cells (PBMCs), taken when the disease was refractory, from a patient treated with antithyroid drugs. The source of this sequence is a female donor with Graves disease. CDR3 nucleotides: TGTCCCAGCAGTTTAGAAGTGCTCCTAGGCGTCTACGAGCAGTACTTC. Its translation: CPSSLEVLLGVYEQYF.